The 10 T cell receptor beta chains listed next were all sequenced from one sample in a study of T cell responses to AZD1222 COVID-19 vaccine. Repertoires were generated with immunoSEQ multiplex PCR, while TCRdb's copy carries only in-frame clones and drops some. The sample has some 170,000 clones, 85% to 90% seen once. The material was peripheral blood, obtained on day 0 of AZD1222 vaccination. These receptors all come from an adult in good health.

This chain uses TRBV19 with TRBJ1-1, with D possibly TRBD1 on 6 matching bases. V shed 4 bases and J shed 1 base, with 16 bases lying between them. The germline gives CDR1 LNHDA, CDR2 SQIVND (reference sequence). The CDR3 spans 16 residues. The CDR3 sequence: CASSNSRRGENTEAFF. The CDR3 coding sequence is TGTGCCAGTAGTAATTCCCGGAGGGGGGAGAACACTGAAGCTTTCTTT.

The chain uses TRBV28 and TRBJ2-7; 15 nucleotides match TRBD2. V lost 6 bases and J lost 6; bases outside the gene matches: 15. The CDR3 covers 18 residues. Germline lookup yields CDR1 MDHEN and CDR2 SYDVKM. As DNA, the CDR3 is TGTGCCAGCAGCCTCCTGGGCGGGGGACTAGCGGGAGGTGGCGAGCAGTACTTC. Translated: CASSLLGGGLAGGGEQYF. The full variable domain, rest sourced from reference TRBV28 and TRBJ2-7, is DVKVTQSSRYLVKRTGEKVFLECVQDMDHENMFWYRQDPGLGLRLIYFSYDVKMKEKGDIPEGYSVSREKKERFSLILESASTNQTSMYLCASSLLGGGLAGGGEQYFGPGTRLTVT.

This chain uses TRBV5-6 with TRBJ2-4, with 8 bases lining up with TRBD1. This CDR3 is built from 17 residues. Germline-derived CDR1 and CDR2 are SGHDT and YYEEEE. Trimming cost V 4 bases and J 0 bases; bases outside gene matches: 9. The CDR3 region has the DNA TGTGCCAGCAGCCCAGACAGGGGCAACCTAGCCAAAAACATTCAGTACTTC. It yields the protein CASSPDRGNLAKNIQYF.

The CDR3 loop is CASSLLGAQNEKLFF. The CDR3 bases are TGCGCCAGCAGCCTGCTTGGGGCCCAAAATGAAAAACTGTTTTTT. V and J are TRBV5-1 and TRBJ1-4, with D perhaps matching TRBD1 (5 bases). The CDR3 runs to 15 residues. CDR1 SGHRS and CDR2 YFSETQ come from the germline V gene. V lost 4 bases and J lost 5, with 15 bases in between.

The chain carries TRBV6-5 and TRBJ1-1; a possible D gene is TRBD1 (6 bases). The CDR3 loop spans 13 amino acids. CDR1 MNHEY and CDR2 SVGAGI come from the germline V gene. The V end lost 8 bases, the J end lost 4 bases, and 14 bases lay between the germline ends. In nucleotides, the CDR3 is TGTGCCAGCGATGGTAAGGGGGGCACTGAAGCTTTCTTT. It yields the protein CASDGKGGTEAFF.

The chain has TRBV6-1 and TRBJ2-7, with D perhaps matching TRBD2 (6 bases). The CDR3 runs to 14 residues. CDR1 and CDR2 from the germline V gene are MNHNS and SASEGT. Trimming pared 0 bases from V and 6 bases from J, leaving 12 bases between. The CDR3 reads CASSEARGMAEQYF. The CDR3 nucleotides are TGTGCCAGCAGTGAAGCCCGGGGGATGGCCGAGCAGTACTTC.

The chain has TRBV6-2 or TRBV6-3 and TRBJ1-1; D gene unclear. V dropped 5 bases and J dropped 4 bases, with 8 bases sitting between them. The CDR3 contains 12 residues. Germline assignment: CDR1 MNHEY and CDR2 SVGEGT. The CDR3 is CASSRQLTEAFF. For the CDR3, the DNA is TGTGCCAGCAGTCGGCAGCTCACTGAAGCTTTCTTT.

The chain has TRBV10-3 and TRBJ2-2, with TRBD1 matching over 8 bases. The V segment lost 2 bases and the J segment 1 base; nucleotides outside the gene matches: 0. Looked up from germline, CDR1 is ENHRY and CDR2 is SYGVKD. The CDR3 sequence is 15 residues long. CDR3 coding DNA: TGTGCCATCAGTGAGGGGACAGGGAACACCGGGGAGCTGTTTTTT. Translating gives CAISEGTGNTGELFF.

The rearrangement joins TRBV7-2 to TRBJ2-4; 10 bases are a match to TRBD1. Germline CDR1 and CDR2: SGHTA and FQGNSA. V lost 5 bases, J lost 7 bases, and 5 bases stayed unmatched. CDR3 size: 14 residues. The CDR3, as DNA: TGTGCCAGCAGCCCGCCGGGACAGGGGAACATTCAGTACTTC. Protein: CASSPPGQGNIQYF.

The CDR3 bases are TGTGCCAGCACCAACCGACTGAGCTCCTACAATGAGCAGTTCTTC. Translated, it gives CASTNRLSSYNEQFF. This rearrangement joins TRBV5-4 to TRBJ2-1, with unresolved D. CDR1 SGHNT and CDR2 YYREEE come from the germline V gene (reference sequence). V was clipped by 6 bases and J by 0 bases, with 13 bases between them. CDR3 length: 15 amino acids.